The clone carrying this T cell receptor (beta chain) was seen once. The data were obtained in a study of blood T cell repertoires in COVID-19. Across the whole study: Italy, Spain and the United States were the sources of the convalescent and acute COVID-19 samples. In each case, the material was cDNA or gDNA derived from T cells, B-cell-depleted T cells, or PBMCs.

In the study's own analysis: By means of reference gene primer amplification, nucleated cell counts were estimated. Generated by immunoSEQ multiplex PCR, the TCRdb table keeps only in-frame clones and is missing some. That table gives V, J and clone size, and the DNA gave D and trimming. Among some 97,000 clones listed, about nine tenths were seen once. CDR3 length: 15 amino acids. Germline values: CDR1 SEHNR, CDR2 FQNEAQ (reference sequence). With V trimmed by 5 bases and J by 4 bases, 5 bases remained unmatched. The source of this sequence is a man in his 70s with acute or convalescent COVID-19. The chain is built from TRBV7-9 and TRBJ1-6; TRBD1 matches at 7 bases. Material for sequencing was peripheral blood. DNA of the CDR3: TGTGCCAGCAGCCCGACAGGGAGTTATAATTCACCCCTCCACTTT. Translation gives CASSPTGSYNSPLHF. Together with reference TRBV7-9 and TRBJ1-6, the CDR3 gives the full variable domain: DTGVSQNPRHKITKRGQNVTFRCDPISEHNRLYWYRQTLGQGPEFLTYFQNEAQLEKSRLLSDRFSAERPKGSFSTLEIQRTEQGDSAMYLCASSPTGSYNSPLHFGNGTRLTVT.